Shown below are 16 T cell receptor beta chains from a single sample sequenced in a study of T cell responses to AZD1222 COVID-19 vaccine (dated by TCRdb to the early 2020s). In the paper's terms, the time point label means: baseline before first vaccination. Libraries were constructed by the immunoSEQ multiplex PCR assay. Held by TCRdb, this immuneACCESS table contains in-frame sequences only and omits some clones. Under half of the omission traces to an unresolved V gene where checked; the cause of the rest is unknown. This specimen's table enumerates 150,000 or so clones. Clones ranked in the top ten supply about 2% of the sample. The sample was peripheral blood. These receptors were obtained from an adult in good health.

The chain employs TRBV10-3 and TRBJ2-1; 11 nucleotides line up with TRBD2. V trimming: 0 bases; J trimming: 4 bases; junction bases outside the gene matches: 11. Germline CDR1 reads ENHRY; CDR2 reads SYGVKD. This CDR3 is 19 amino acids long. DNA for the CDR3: TGTGCCATCAGTGAGTCCGGAGACAGAGCTAGCGGGGGGTACAATGAGCAGTTCTTC. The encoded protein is CAISESGDRASGGYNEQFF.

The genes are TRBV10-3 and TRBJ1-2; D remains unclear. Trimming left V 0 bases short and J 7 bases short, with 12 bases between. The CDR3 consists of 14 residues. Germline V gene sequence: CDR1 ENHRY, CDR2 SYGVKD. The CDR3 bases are TGTGCCATCAGTGAGTCGAACTGGGCTGGTGGCTACACCTTC. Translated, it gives CAISESNWAGGYTF.

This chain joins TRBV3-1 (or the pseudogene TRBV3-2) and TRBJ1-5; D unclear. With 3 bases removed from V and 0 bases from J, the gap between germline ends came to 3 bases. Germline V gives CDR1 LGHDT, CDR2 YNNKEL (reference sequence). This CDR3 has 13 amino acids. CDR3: CASSQASNQPQHF. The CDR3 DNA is TGTGCCAGCAGCCAGGCTAGCAATCAGCCCCAGCATTTT.

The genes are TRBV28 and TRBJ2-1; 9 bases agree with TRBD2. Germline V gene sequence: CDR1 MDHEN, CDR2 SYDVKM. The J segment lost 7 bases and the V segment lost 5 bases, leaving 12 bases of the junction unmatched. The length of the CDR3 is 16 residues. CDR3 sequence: CASSGGGLAGWNEQFF. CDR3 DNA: TGTGCCAGCAGTGGAGGGGGTCTAGCGGGGTGGAATGAGCAGTTCTTC.

The CDR3 DNA reads as TGTGCCAGCAGCCAGTATACAGCAAATTCACCCCTCCACTTT. Residues: CASSQYTANSPLHF. The chain recombines TRBV14 with TRBJ1-6, with D unclear. The CDR3 extends over 14 amino acids. The V and J ends lost 3 bases and 7 bases respectively, with 10 bases between them. In germline, CDR1 is SGHDN, CDR2 FVKESK. Full variable domain (rest looked up from reference TRBV14 and TRBJ1-6): EAGVTQFPSHSVIEKGQTVTLRCDPISGHDNLYWYRRVMGKEIKFLLHFVKESKQDESGMPNNRFLAERTGGTYSTLKVQPAELEDSGVYFCASSQYTANSPLHFGNGTRLTVT.

CDR3 sequence reads: CASRSGTSGGPAEQYF. CDR3 sequence (DNA): TGTGCCAGCAGATCCGGGACTAGCGGGGGGCCCGCCGAGCAGTACTTC. This rearrangement joins TRBV28 to TRBJ2-7; 15 bases are a match to TRBD2. The germline V gene encodes CDR1 MDHEN and CDR2 SYDVKM. The CDR3 sequence is 16 residues long. With 6 bases clipped from V and 6 bases from J, the junction kept 9 bases outside the gene matches.

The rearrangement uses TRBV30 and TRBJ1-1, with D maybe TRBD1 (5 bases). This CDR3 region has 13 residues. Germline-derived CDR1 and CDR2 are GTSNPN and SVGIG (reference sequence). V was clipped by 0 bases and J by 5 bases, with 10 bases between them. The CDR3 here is CAWSVLGGTEAFF. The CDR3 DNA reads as TGTGCCTGGAGTGTACTGGGGGGGACTGAAGCTTTCTTT. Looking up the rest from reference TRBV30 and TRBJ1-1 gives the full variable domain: SQTIHQWPATLVQPVGSPLSLECTVEGTSNPNLYWYRQAAGRGLQLLFYSVGIGQISSEVPQNLSASRPQDRQFILSSKKLLLSDSGFYLCAWSVLGGTEAFFGQGTRLTVV.

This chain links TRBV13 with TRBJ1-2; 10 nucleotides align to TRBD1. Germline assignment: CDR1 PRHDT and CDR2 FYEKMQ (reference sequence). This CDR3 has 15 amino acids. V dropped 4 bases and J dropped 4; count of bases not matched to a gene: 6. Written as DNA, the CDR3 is TGTGCCAGCAGCTACGGGACAGGGGTAGGCTATGGCTACACCTTC. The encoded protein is CASSYGTGVGYGYTF.

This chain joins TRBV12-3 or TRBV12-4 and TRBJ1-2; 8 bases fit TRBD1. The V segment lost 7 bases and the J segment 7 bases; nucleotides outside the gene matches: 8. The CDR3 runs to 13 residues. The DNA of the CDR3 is TGTGCCAGCAAACGACTACAGGGGGGTGGCTACACCTTC. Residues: CASKRLQGGGYTF.

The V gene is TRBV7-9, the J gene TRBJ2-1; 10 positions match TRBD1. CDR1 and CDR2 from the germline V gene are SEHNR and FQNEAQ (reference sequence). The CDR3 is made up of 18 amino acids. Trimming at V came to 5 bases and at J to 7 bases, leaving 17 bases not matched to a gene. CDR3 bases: TGTGCCAGCAGCCCCGTCGGGTGGGACAGGGGTTGGGGTAATGAGCAGTTCTTC. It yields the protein CASSPVGWDRGWGNEQFF.

The CDR3 nucleotides read TGTGCCAGCAGCCGCGGCGACCCGCCGACCTACGAGCAGTACTTC. Its protein is CASSRGDPPTYEQYF. This rearrangement joins TRBV5-5 to TRBJ2-7, with D unclear. This CDR3 contains 15 residues. Deletions cut 4 bases from V and 2 bases from J, with 16 bases between. Germline CDR1 is SGHKS and CDR2 is YYEKEE (reference sequence).

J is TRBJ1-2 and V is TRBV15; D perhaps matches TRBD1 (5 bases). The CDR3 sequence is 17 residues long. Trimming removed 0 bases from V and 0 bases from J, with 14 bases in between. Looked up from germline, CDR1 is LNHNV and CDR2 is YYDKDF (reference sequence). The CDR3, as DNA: TGTGCCACCAGCAGAGAGGGACGGAAGTTAGCTAACTATGGCTACACCTTC. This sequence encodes CATSREGRKLANYGYTF.

The CDR3: CASSPPDRGRTDTQYF. CDR3 in DNA: TGTGCCAGTAGTCCCCCGGACAGGGGGCGAACAGATACGCAGTATTTT. The rearrangement joins TRBV19 to TRBJ2-3, with 11 bases identical to TRBD1. CDR1 is LNHDA and CDR2 is SQIVND in the germline V gene (reference sequence). J gave up 3 bases and V 5 bases, and 7 bases lay outside the gene matches. The CDR3 has 16 residues.

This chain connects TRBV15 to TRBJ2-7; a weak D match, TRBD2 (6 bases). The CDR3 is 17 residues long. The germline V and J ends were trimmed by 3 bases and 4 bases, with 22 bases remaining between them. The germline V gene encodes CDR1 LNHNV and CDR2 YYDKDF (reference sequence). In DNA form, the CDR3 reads TGTGCCACCAGCAGGGGTTCGGGAGCTAGCTTCGAATACGAGCAGTACTTC. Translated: CATSRGSGASFEYEQYF.

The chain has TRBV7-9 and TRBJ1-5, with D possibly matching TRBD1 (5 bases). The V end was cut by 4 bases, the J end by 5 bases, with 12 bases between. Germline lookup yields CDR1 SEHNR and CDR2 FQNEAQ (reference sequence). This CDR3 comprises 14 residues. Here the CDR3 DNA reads TGTGCCAGCAGCTCCGGGACGTGGGATCAGCCCCAGCATTTT. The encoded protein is CASSSGTWDQPQHF.

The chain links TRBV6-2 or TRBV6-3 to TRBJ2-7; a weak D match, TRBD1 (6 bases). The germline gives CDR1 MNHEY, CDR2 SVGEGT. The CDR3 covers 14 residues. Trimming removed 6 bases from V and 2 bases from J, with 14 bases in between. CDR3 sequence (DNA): TGTGCCAGCAGATACAGGGTTGCACCCTACGAGCAGTACTTC. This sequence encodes CASRYRVAPYEQYF.